This T cell receptor beta chain was found in a study of blood T cell repertoires in COVID-19. Losses at the gene ends were 4 bases for V and 7 bases for J; bases not matched to a gene: 6. Per germline, CDR1 SGHTA and CDR2 FQGNSA. CDR3 length: 15 amino acids. Here immunoSEQ multiplex PCR was the method, and the copy in TCRdb shows in-frame clones only, minus some. The table has some 670,000 clones, approximately 90% seen once; the top ten hold under 0.3%. The sequence came from a woman aged 18 to 35 with acute or convalescent COVID-19. Material: peripheral blood. The chain couples TRBV7-2 to TRBJ2-2; 10 nucleotides align to TRBD2. The CDR3 nucleotides read TGTGCCAGCAGCTACGAGCGGGGGGGCCACGGGGAGCTGTTTTTT. Residues: CASSYERGGHGELFF.